This T cell receptor (beta chain) was recovered during a study of regulatory T cells in long-lasting Graves disease (dated by TCRdb to the early 2020s). Background on the whole study: Persistent Graves' disease was defined as persistently positive TSH receptor autoantibodies together with antithyroid drug treatment for over 5 years. This study used TCR sequencing and RNA sequencing of peripheral blood to compare persistent Graves' disease patients against newly diagnosed Graves' disease patients. The study was registered as a clinical trial and conducted in China. TCR sequencing covered some 13 persistent and some 20 newly diagnosed Graves' disease patients, 33 samples in total. On average, persistent Graves' disease patients in the clinical cohort had been on antithyroid drugs for eight to twelve years. Overall study outcomes, separate from this receptor: A larger number of public clonotypes was shared among persistent patients (about 2,700) than among newly diagnosed patients (approximately 1,000). As a limitation, the authors acknowledged that the small sample size may reduce accuracy. Only peripheral blood was studied, because thyroid tissue, the primary lesion, was inaccessible. TRBV28, TRBJ1-2 and TRBJ2-5 were preferentially used in persistent disease, while TRBV20-1 and TRBJ2-1 were favored in newly diagnosed disease. Only the TCR beta chain was sequenced and analyzed. Lower TCR Shannon entropy and fewer highly expanded clones were observed in persistent Graves' disease patients than in newly diagnosed patients, which suggested clonal expansion.

This specimen's time point label, interpreted: persistent/refractory GD, antithyroid drugs over 5 years with positive TRAb. For both TCR sequencing and RNA sequencing, RNA was extracted from PBMCs using TRIzol. The diagnosis of Graves' disease followed American Thyroid Association guidelines. The patients came from an endocrinology department in Xi'an, China. Each patient gave 8.5 to 9.5 milliliters of peripheral blood, collected in an EDTA anticoagulant tube. Ficoll Paque Plus density gradient separation was used to isolate PBMCs, and no further T cell sorting was done. An Agilent 2100 Bioanalyzer and agarose gel were used to check RNA quality, while a NanoDrop 2000 measured RNA concentration. This clonotype was counted ten times or more. It lacks a known antigen. Base qualities are not provided; no much larger clone lies one nucleotide away. The CDR3 measures 15 amino acids from cysteine to phenylalanine. The retained sequence is limited to the CDR3, 45 bases, with the frame set at the first base. CDR1 MDHEN and CDR2 SYDVKM were looked up in the germline V gene. Trimming takes 4 bases from V and 6 bases from J, and the germline ends sit 19 bases apart.

Library generation was performed with multiplex PCR. The reads were generated on an Illumina HiSeq 4000. CDR3 regions were amplified by Arm-PCR with iRepertoire HTBI primers to construct TCR beta libraries. PCR products were gel purified before sequencing. As for the original processing: Gene usage analysis of CDR3 amino acid clonotypes relied on the roughly 60 TRBV and about 15 TRBJ segments identified across samples. COPE and FqMerger were used to merge filtered high-quality paired reads into contigs. BLAST was used to align contigs to IMGT TRBV, TRBD and TRBJ reference genes, and CDR3 was defined according to IMGT. Highly expanded clones were defined as clonotypes with a frequency above 0.1%. Repertoire diversity was measured by Shannon entropy, and V-J evenness by the Gini coefficient. Public clonotypes were defined as clonotypes shared by more than one individual. Using fastp at Q25 and MiXCR, TCRdb reprocessed the public reads and kept productive beta chains. Identical CDR3 protein sequences are pooled into one entry, listed with their most common genes and DNA. TCRdb's processing, not the authors' own work, is the source of the V and J calls. The sample data list about 430,000 distinct CDR3 sequences, and about 21% of these were observed just once. The top ten clones comprise 14% of the sample.

This clonotype originated in a female donor with Graves disease. This receptor chain uses TRBV28 and TRBJ2-7, with TRBD1 as a weak D call on 6 bases. The sequences come from peripheral blood mononuclear cells (PBMCs), collected when the disease was refractory, from a patient treated with antithyroid drugs. DNA sequence: TGTGCCAGCAGTTCCACAGGGTTTATGGGCGGCGAGCAGTACTTC. It specifies CASSSTGFMGGEQYF.